The source of this T cell receptor beta chain is a study of blood T cell repertoires in COVID-19. For the study at large: COVID-19 samples collected from the United States, Italy and Spain covered acute and convalescent phases. In each case, the material was cDNA or gDNA derived from T cells, B-cell-depleted T cells, or PBMCs.

CDR3 length equals 17 residues. V lost 5 bases, J lost 3 bases, and 22 bases lay in between. The germline V gene has CDR1 SGHTA and CDR2 FQGNSA. Under the authors' procedure: For nucleated cells, counts were estimated from reference gene primer amplification. Assay used: immunoSEQ multiplex PCR; TCRdb lists only in-frame clones, some missing. V, J and clone size reflect that table, while D and trimming were determined from the DNA. The top ten clones hold roughly 8.6% of a sample with 150,000 to 200,000 clones, 86% of them seen once. This clone was picked up one time. Input material: peripheral blood. This chain uses TRBV7-2 with TRBJ2-5; D is unresolved. The receptor was isolated from a man in his 60s with acute or convalescent COVID-19. CDR3 region: CASSPWAVGLWEETQYF. CDR3 in DNA: TGTGCCAGCAGCCCCTGGGCCGTGGGTCTCTGGGAAGAGACCCAGTACTTC.